A selection of T cell receptor beta chains follows, all from one sample in a study of control samples from healthy donors and cancer patients. Here immunoSEQ multiplex PCR was the method, and the copy in TCRdb shows in-frame clones only, minus some. Seen here are about 59,000 clones, around 90% observed once, and the top ten hold 1.7%. The sample comprised PBMCs. The receptors stem from a man in his forties with colorectal cancer. Each CDR3 is given with its conserved first and last residue. A D gene is named only where the DNA matches it firmly. Rows give clone size only sometimes, using once, few, many, or a class for an expanded clone.

TGTGCCAGCAGTAACACTAGCCCCGGGACAGGGATCGGGGAGCTGTTTTTT | CASSNTSPGTGIGELFF | TRBJ2-2 | . | TRBD1 | TRBV2
TGTGCCAGCAGCTTCACATCCAACTCTGGAAACACCATATATTTT | CASSFTSNSGNTIYF | TRBJ1-3 | . | . | TRBV7-9
TGTGCCAGCAGTTACTTGGGCGGGGACTCCTACAATGAGCAGTTCTTC | CASSYLGGDSYNEQFF | TRBJ2-1 | . | . | TRBV6-6
TGTGCCAGCAGCTTAGGAGTTAATGTGGGGGCACTTGGCTACACCTTC | CASSLGVNVGALGYTF | TRBJ1-2 | . | . | TRBV7-2
TGTGCCAGCAGCCCCACACCTCGTACCTATGGCTACACCTTC | CASSPTPRTYGYTF | TRBJ1-2 | . | . | TRBV7-3
TGTGCCAGCAGTGCCAACCAGGGTCAGCCCCAGCATTTT | CASSANQGQPQHF | TRBJ1-5 | . | . | TRBV12-3/TRBV12-4
TGTGCCAGCAGCCGTTTCCGGACTAGCGGGGTCGCAAGCACAGATACGCAGTATTTT | CASSRFRTSGVASTDTQYF | TRBJ2-3 | once | TRBD2 | TRBV7-9
TGTGCCAGCAGCCCGAAGACTAGCGGGGGCTTCACGTTCACAGATACGCAGTATTTT | CASSPKTSGGFTFTDTQYF | TRBJ2-3 | once | TRBD2 | TRBV7-6
TGCGCCAGCACCCAGGACCGCACCGGGGAGCTGTTTTTT | CASTQDRTGELFF | TRBJ2-2 | . | . | TRBV5-1
TGTGCCAGCAGCGTAGTAGCCGCTAGCACAGATACGCAGTATTTT | CASSVVAASTDTQYF | TRBJ2-3 | . | . | TRBV9
TGTGCCAGCAGAAAAAATAGCAATCAGCCCCAGCATTTT | CASRKNSNQPQHF | TRBJ1-5 | . | . | TRBV12-3/TRBV12-4
TGTGCCAGTAGTATATCTGGAAATGGTAATGAAAAACTGTTTTTT | CASSISGNGNEKLFF | TRBJ1-4 | . | . | TRBV19
TGCGCCAGCAGCCAAGATAGGGCAGGGGGCGAGGGGACTGAAGCTTTCTTT | CASSQDRAGGEGTEAFF | TRBJ1-1 | . | TRBD1 | TRBV4-1
TGTGCCAGCAGGAGCAACGGATACAATGAGCAGTTCTTC | CASRSNGYNEQFF | TRBJ2-1 | once | . | TRBV6-5
TGTGCCAGTAGTTTGCCGGGAGATAGCAATCAGCCCCAGCATTTT | CASSLPGDSNQPQHF | TRBJ1-5 | . | . | TRBV19
TGTGCCAGCTCACCACGACGGCGGGGAGAGACAGATACGCAGTATTTT | CASSPRRRGETDTQYF | TRBJ2-3 | . | . | TRBV18
TGTGCCAGCTCACCAGGACAGGGAGGCTATGGCTACACCTTC | CASSPGQGGYGYTF | TRBJ1-2 | few | TRBD1 | TRBV18
TGTGCCAGTAGTATTAGCGTCTCGTCTGCTAGGAATCTCCAAGAGACCCAGTACTTC | CASSISVSSARNLQETQYF | TRBJ2-5 | . | . | TRBV19
TGTGCCAGCTCACCACCTTCAGGGGCCCTGAACGACGAGCAGTACTTC | CASSPPSGALNDEQYF | TRBJ2-7 | . | . | TRBV18
TGTGCCAGCAGCGGGGTAGGGGGGAATTCACCCCTCCACTTT | CASSGVGGNSPLHF | TRBJ1-6 | . | . | TRBV9
TGCGCCAGCAGCTCTGGGGCAGGAAACACTGAAGCTTTCTTT | CASSSGAGNTEAFF | TRBJ1-1 | . | . | TRBV5-1
TGTGCCAGCAGCTCCACCTTTGGCGGGCCGGCCGGGGAGCTGTTTTTT | CASSSTFGGPAGELFF | TRBJ2-2 | once | . | TRBV5-4
TGTGCCAGCAGCCAAGGACTAGTTATCGGGGAGCTGTTTTTT | CASSQGLVIGELFF | TRBJ2-2 | . | . | TRBV4-2
TGTGCCAGCAGCTTAGGACAGGGGATGTCAGATACGCAGTATTTT | CASSLGQGMSDTQYF | TRBJ2-3 | . | TRBD1 | TRBV7-7
TGTGCCAGCAGTGAAGCCAACACTGAAGCTTTCTTT | CASSEANTEAFF | TRBJ1-1 | . | . | TRBV6-1
TGTGCCAGCAGCCACCTACTAGCGGGGGGGCGGGGGGAGCAGTTCTTC | CASSHLLAGGRGEQFF | TRBJ2-1 | . | TRBD2 | TRBV3-1/TRBV3-2